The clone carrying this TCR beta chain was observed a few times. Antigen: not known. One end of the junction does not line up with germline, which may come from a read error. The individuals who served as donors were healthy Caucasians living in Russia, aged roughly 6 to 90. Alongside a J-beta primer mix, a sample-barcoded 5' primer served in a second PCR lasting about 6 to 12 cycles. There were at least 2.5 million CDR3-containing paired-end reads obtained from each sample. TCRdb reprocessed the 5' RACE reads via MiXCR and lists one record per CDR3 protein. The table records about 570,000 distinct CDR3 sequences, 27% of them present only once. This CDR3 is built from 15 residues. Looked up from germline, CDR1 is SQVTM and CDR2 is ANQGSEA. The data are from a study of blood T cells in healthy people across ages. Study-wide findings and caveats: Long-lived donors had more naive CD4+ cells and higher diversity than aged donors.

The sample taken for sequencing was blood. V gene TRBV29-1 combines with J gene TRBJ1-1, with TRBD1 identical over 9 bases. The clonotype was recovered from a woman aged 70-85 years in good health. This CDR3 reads CSGIDRGAGSTEAFF. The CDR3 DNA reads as TGCAGCGGTATAGACAGGGGGGCGGGTAGCACTGAAGCCTTCTTT.